This entry describes one T cell receptor beta chain. The entry originates in a study of TIL therapy for anti-PD-1-resistant metastatic lung cancer. Stated time point: pre-treatment sample, taken before nivolumab and TIL therapy. Pleural nodules or supraclavicular lymph nodes made up most of the excised metastases sampled. V gave up 6 bases and J gave up 4 bases; unmatched junction bases: 7. Germline V gene sequence: CDR1 LNHDA, CDR2 SQIVND (reference sequence). The CDR3 has 15 residues. Sequencing used immunoSEQ v3. Assay used: immunoSEQ multiplex PCR; TCRdb lists only in-frame clones, some missing. The data contain approximately 24,000 clones, approximately 77% of them singletons.

The source was tumor tissue, collected at baseline. The receptor's source is a person aged 25 to 85 with non-small cell lung cancer. This chain joins TRBV19 and TRBJ2-5, with 11 bases matching TRBD2. In DNA form, the CDR3 reads TGTGCCAGTAGAGCAAATAGCGGGGGGGCAGAGACCCAGTACTTC. Encoded protein: CASRANSGGAETQYF. The whole variable domain, filled in from reference TRBV19 and TRBJ2-5, reads DGGITQSPKYLFRKEGQNVTLSCEQNLNHDAMYWYRQDPGQGLRLIYYSQIVNDFQKGDIAEGYSVSREKKESFPLTVTSAQKNPTAFYLCASRANSGGAETQYFGPGTRLLVL.